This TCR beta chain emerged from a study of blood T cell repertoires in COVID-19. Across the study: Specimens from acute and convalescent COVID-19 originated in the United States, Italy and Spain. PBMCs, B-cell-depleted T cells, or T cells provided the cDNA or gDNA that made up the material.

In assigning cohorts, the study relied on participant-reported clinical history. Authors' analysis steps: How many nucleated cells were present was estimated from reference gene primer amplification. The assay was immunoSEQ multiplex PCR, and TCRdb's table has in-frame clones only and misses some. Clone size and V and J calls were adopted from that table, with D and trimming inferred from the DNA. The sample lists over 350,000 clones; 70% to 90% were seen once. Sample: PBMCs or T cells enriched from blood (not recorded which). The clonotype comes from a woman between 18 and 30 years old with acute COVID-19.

In nucleotides, the CDR3 is TGTGCCAGCAGCCGGGGAGGGACAGGTTGGAATTTAGTCTCACCCCTCCACTTT. Residues: CASSRGGTGWNLVSPLHF. The rearrangement joins TRBV9 to TRBJ1-6, with 8 bases matching TRBD1. CDR1 is SGDLS, CDR2 YYNGEE, per germline. The CDR3 totals 18 residues. Trimming cost V 4 bases and J 10 bases; bases outside gene matches: 19.